In its sample, the clone carrying this T cell receptor (beta chain) ranks as medium-sized. What it binds is unknown. The sample originates from a study of vaccination and CD4 T cells after COVID-19. Documented treatment: approximately nine-day PBMC culture with coronavirus spike peptide pools or control peptides (ViraFEST assay). ViraFEST relied on peptide pools to expand antigen-specific T cells; the TCRs were sequenced afterward. With the Oncomine TCR Beta short-read assay, DNA from cultured CD4+ T cells was sequenced. TCRdb re-called the PCR reads through MiXCR, storing one row per CDR3 protein. The table lists fewer than 4,500 distinct CDR3 sequences, approximately 16% of them singletons. The receptor was derived from a human donor who had recovered from COVID-19. The sequenced sample consisted of CD4+ T cells from blood, cultured in vitro.

In DNA, the CDR3 is TGTGCCAGCAGCCCCAGACAGGCGATCTTTGATGGCTACACCTTC. Residues: CASSPRQAIFDGYTF. The rearrangement uses TRBV6-1 and TRBJ1-2; tentatively, D is TRBD1 (6 bases). The germline V and J ends were trimmed by 6 bases and 6 bases, with 20 bases remaining between them. Per germline, CDR1 MNHNS and CDR2 SASEGT. CDR3 size: 15 residues.